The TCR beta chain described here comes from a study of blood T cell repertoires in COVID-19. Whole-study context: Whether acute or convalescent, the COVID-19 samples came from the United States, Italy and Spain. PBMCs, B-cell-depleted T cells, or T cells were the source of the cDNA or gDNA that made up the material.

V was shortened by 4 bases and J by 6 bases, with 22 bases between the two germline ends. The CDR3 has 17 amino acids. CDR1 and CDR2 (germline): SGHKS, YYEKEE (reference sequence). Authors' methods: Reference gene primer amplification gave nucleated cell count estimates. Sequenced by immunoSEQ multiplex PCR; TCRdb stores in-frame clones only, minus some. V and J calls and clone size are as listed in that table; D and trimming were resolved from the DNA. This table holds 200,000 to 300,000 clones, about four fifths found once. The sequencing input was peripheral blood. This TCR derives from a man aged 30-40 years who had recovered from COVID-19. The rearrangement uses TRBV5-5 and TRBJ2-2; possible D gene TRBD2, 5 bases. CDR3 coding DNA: TGTGCCAGCAGCCACGAGCCGGGATCCATTCAGTCCGGGGAGCTGTTTTTT. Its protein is CASSHEPGSIQSGELFF.